This TCR beta chain derives from a study of response to subunit inactivated influenza vaccine. Study results and limitations: Each seasonal influenza vaccination, the authors suggested, recruits few new T cells.

CDR3 size: 16 residues. The ends lost 5 bases at V and 5 bases at J; junction bases unmatched: 12. This clonotype was recorded many times. The antigen remains undetermined. TCRdb recomputed calls from the RT-PCR reads with MiXCR, one row per CDR3 protein. The sample contains around 250,000 distinct CDR3 sequences, more than 10% of which appear only once. The rearrangement uses TRBV12-3 or TRBV12-4 and TRBJ2-3, with 8 positions matching TRBD1. The input for sequencing was non-naive T cells sorted from PBMCs, taken around 15 days before vaccination. The source of this sequence is a middle-aged man who received an inactivated influenza vaccine. CDR3 DNA sequence: TGTGCCAGCAGTCGATACCGGGACAGGAGGGAAGATACGCAGTATTTT. It codes for CASSRYRDRREDTQYF.